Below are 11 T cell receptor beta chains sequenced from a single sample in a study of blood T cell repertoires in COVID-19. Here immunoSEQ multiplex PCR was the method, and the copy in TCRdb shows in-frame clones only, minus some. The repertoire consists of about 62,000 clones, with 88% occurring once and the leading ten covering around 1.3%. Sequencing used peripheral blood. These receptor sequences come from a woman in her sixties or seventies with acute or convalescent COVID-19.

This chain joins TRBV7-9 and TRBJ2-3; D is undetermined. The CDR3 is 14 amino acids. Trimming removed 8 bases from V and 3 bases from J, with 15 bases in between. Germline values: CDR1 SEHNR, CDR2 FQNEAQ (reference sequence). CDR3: CASSSMRQTDTQYF. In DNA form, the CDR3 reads TGTGCCAGCTCCTCTATGAGGCAGACAGATACGCAGTATTTT.

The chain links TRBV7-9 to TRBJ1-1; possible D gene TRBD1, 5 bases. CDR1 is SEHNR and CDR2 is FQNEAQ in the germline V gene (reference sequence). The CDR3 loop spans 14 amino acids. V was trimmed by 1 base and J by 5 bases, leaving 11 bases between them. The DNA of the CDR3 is TGTGCCAGCAGCTTAGTTGGGGCCGGGACTGAAGCTTTCTTT. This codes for CASSLVGAGTEAFF.

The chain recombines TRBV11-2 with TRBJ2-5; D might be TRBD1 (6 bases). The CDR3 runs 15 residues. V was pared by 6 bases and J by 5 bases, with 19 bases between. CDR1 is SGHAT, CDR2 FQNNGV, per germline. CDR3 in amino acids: CASSRNNGGEETQYF. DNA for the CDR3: TGTGCCAGCAGTCGTAATAATGGGGGCGAGGAGACCCAGTACTTC.

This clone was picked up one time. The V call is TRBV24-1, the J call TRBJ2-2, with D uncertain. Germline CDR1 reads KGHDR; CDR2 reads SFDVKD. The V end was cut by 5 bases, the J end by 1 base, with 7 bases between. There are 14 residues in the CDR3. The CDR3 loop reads CATSVAGNTGELFF. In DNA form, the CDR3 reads TGTGCCACCAGTGTAGCCGGGAACACCGGGGAGCTGTTTTTT.

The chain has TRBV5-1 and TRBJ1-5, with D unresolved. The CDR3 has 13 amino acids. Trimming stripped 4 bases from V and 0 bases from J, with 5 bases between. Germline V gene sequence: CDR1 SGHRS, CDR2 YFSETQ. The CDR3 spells CASSAYSNQPQHF. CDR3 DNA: TGCGCCAGCAGCGCCTATAGCAATCAGCCCCAGCATTTT.

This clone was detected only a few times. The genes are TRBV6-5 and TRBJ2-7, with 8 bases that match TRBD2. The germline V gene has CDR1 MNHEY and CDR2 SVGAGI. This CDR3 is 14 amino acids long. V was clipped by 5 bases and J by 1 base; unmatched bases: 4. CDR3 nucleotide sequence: TGTGCCAGCAGTCGGGCTAGCGGGTCCTACGAGCAGTACGTC. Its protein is CASSRASGSYEQYV.

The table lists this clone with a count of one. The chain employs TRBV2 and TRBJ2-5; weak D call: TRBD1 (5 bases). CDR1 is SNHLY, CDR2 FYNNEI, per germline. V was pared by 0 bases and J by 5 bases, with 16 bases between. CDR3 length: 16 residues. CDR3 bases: TGTGCCAGCAGTGAAGCCTGGTCCCGTCAGGGTGAGACCCAGTACTTC. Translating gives CASSEAWSRQGETQYF.

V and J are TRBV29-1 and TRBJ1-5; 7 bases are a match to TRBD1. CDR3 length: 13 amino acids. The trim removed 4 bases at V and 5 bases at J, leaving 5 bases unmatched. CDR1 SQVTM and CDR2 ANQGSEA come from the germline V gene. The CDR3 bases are TGCAGCGTTGGTCAAGGGGGCGATCAGCCCCAGCATTTT. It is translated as CSVGQGGDQPQHF.

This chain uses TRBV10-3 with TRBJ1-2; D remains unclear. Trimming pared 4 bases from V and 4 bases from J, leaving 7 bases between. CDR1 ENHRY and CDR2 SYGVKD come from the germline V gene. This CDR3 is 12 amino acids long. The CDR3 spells CAISAEVYGYTF. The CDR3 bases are TGTGCCATCAGTGCGGAGGTCTATGGCTACACCTTC.

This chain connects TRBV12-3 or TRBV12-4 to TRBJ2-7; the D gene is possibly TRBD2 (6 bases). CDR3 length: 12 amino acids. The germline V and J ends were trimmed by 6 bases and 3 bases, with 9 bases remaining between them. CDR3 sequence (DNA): TGTGCCAGCAGCCACGGGGGCTACGAGCAGTACGTC. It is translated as CASSHGGYEQYV.

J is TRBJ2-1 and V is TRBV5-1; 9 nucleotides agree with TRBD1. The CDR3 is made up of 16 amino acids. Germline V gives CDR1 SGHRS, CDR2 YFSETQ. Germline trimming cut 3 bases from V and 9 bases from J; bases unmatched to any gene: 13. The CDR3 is CASSSSPGQGLGEQFF. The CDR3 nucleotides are TGCGCCAGCAGCTCCTCCCCGGGACAGGGTCTGGGTGAGCAGTTCTTC.